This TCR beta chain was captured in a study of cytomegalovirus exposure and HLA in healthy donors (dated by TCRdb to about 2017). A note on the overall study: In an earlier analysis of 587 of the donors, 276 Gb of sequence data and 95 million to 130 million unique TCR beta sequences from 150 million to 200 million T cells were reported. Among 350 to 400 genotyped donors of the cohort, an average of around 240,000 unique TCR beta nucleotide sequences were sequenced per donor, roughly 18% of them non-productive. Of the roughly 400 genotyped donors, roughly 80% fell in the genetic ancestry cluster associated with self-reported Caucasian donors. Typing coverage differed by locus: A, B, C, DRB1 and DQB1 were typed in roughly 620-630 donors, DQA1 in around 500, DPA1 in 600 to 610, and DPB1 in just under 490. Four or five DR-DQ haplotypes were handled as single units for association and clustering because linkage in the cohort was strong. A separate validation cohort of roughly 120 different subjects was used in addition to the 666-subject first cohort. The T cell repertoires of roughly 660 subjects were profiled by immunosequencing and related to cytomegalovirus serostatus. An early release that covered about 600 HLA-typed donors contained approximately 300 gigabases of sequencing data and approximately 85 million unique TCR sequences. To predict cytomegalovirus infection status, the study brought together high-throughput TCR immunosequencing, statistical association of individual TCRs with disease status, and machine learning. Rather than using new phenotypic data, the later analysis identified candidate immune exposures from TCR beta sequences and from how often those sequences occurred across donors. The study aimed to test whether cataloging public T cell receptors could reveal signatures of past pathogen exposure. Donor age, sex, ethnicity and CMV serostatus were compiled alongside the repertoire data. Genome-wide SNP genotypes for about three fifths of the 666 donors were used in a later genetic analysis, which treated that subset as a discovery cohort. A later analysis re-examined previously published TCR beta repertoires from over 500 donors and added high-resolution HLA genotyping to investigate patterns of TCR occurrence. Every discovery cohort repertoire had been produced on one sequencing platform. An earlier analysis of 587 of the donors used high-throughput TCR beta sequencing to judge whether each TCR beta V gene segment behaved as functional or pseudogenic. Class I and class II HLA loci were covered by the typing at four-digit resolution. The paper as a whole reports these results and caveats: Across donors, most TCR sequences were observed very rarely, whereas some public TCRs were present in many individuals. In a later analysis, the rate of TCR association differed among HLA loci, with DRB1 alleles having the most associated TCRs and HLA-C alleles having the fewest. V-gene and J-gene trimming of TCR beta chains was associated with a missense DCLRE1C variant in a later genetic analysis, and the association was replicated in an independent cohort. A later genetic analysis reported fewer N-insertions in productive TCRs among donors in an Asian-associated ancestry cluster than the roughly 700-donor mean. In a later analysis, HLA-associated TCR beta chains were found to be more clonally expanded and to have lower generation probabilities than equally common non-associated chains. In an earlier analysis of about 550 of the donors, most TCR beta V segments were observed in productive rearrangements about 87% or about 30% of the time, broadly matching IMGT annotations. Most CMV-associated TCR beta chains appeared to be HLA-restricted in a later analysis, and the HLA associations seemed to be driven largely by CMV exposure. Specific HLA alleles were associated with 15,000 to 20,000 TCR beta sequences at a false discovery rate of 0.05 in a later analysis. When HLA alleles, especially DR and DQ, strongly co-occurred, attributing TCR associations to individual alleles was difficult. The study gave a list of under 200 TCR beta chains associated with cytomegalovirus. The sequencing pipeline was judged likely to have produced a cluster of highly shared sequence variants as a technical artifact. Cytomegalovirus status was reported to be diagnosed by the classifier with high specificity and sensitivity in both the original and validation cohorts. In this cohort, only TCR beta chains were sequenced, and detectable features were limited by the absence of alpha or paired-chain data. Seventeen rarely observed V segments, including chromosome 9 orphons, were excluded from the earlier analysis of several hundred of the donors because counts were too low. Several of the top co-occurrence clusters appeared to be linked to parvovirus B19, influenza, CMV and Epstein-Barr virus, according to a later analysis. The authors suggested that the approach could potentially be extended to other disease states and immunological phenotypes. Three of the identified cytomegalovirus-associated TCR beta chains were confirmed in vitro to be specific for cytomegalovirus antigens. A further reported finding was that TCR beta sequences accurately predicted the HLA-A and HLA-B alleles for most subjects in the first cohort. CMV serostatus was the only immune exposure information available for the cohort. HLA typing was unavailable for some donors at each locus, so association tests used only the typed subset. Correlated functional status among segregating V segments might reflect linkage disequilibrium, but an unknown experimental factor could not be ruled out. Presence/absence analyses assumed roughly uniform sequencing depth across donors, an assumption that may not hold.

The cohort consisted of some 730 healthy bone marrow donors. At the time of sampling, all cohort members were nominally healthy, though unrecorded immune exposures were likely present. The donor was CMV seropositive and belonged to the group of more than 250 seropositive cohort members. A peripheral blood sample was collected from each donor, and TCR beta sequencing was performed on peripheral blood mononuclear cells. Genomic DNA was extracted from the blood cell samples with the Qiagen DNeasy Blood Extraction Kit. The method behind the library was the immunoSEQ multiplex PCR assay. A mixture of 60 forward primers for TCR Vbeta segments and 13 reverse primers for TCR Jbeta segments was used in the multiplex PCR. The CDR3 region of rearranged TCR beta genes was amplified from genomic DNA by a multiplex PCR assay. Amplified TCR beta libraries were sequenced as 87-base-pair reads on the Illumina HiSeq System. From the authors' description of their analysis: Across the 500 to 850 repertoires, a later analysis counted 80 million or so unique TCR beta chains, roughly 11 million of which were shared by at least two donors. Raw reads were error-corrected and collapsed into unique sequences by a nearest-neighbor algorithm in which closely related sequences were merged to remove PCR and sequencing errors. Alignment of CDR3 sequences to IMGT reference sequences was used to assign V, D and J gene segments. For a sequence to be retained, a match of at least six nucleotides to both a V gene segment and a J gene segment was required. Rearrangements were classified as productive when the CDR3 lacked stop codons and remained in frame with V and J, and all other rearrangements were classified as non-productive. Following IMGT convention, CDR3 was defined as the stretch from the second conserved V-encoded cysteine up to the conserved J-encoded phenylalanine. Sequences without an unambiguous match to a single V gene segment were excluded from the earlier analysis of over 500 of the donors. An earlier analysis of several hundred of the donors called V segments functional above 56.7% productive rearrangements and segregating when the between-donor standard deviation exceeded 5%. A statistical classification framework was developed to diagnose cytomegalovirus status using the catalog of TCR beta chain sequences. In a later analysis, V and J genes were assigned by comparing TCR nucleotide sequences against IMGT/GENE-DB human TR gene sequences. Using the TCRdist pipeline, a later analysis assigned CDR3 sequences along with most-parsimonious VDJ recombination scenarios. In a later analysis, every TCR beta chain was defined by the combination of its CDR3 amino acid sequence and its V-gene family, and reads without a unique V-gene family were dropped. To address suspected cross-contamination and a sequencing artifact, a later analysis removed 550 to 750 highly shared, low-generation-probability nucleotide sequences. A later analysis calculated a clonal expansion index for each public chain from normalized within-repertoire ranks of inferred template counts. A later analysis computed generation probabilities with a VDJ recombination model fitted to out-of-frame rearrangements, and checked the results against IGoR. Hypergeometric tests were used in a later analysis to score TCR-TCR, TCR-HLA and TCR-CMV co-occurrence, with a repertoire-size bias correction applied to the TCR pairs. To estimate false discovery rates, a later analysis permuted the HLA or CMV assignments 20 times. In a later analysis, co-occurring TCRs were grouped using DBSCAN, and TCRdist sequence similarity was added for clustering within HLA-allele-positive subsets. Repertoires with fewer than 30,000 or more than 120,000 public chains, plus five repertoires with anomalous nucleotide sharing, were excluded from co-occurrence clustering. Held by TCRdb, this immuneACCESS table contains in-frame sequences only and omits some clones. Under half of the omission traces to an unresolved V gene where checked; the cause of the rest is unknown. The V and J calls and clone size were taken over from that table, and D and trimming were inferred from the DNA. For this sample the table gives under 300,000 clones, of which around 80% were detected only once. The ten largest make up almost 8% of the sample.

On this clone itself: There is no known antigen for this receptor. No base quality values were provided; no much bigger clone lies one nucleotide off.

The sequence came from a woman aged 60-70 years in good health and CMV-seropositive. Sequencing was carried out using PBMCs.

The DNA sequence is TGCGCCAGCAGCATCGGACTAGCGGAGGGAGATGAGCAGTTCTTC. The encoded protein is CASSIGLAEGDEQFF. The chain couples TRBV5-1 to TRBJ2-1, with 10 bases in between that match TRBD2. V ends up 4 bases short and J 8 bases short, with an unmatched junction base count of 9. Including the terminal cysteine and phenylalanine, the CDR3 comprises 15 residues. Just the 45-base CDR3 DNA is kept, in frame starting at base 1. The CDR1 and CDR2 encoded by the germline V gene are SGHRS and YFSETQ.